A selection of T cell receptor beta chains follows, all from one sample in a study of OX40 agonist ivuxolimab in advanced cancers. The assay was immunoSEQ multiplex PCR, and TCRdb's table has in-frame clones only and misses some. This sample yields about 55,000 clones, of which approximately 80% are seen a single time; roughly 4% belongs to the top ten. The specimen comprised CD4+ or CD8+ T cells sorted from blood, sampled in a trial of the OX40 agonist ivuxolimab. These receptors all come from an adult with an advanced solid tumor such as melanoma, head and neck, liver or kidney cancer. Each CDR3 is given with its conserved first and last residue. Fields, in order: J gene, CDR3 length, clone size, D gene, V gene, CDR3 protein, CDR3 DNA. D genes are given only for firm matches. The size entry is marked missing in some rows and otherwise reads once, few, many or a size class.

TRBJ2-3 16 - - TRBV19 CASSISFAAITDTQYF TGTGCCAGTAGTATAAGCTTTGCGGCTATCACAGATACGCAGTATTTT
TRBJ2-1 18 - - TRBV7-3 CASSLGAGAPSSYNEQFF TGTGCCAGCAGCTTGGGTGCCGGGGCACCGAGCTCCTACAATGAGCAGTTCTTC
TRBJ2-2 16 - - TRBV6-5 CASSYSGGGDTGELFF TGTGCCAGCAGTTACTCAGGGGGTGGTGACACCGGGGAGCTGTTTTTT
TRBJ2-7 16 - - TRBV4-1 CASSQTSSALGYEQYF TGCGCCAGCAGCCAGACATCTAGCGCCCTTGGGTACGAGCAGTACTTC
TRBJ2-7 20 - TRBD2 TRBV18 CASSSLPGVRREAPSYEQYF TGTGCCAGCTCATCTCTCCCGGGCGTGAGGCGGGAGGCCCCTTCCTACGAGCAGTACTTC
TRBJ1-4 14 - - TRBV18 CASSPSLLREKLFF TGTGCCAGCTCACCATCCCTCCTGAGGGAAAAACTGTTTTTT
TRBJ2-5 16 - - TRBV6-5 CASSYSGGRGRETQYF TGTGCCAGCAGTTACTCAGGGGGGCGGGGTAGGGAGACCCAGTACTTC
TRBJ2-3 16 few TRBD1 TRBV5-1 CASGSGTGTLTDTQYF TGCGCCAGCGGCTCCGGGACAGGGACCCTCACAGATACGCAGTATTTT
TRBJ1-5 14 - - TRBV2 CASSPQGVGQPQHF TGTGCCAGCAGTCCTCAGGGTGTAGGACAGCCCCAGCATTTT
TRBJ2-1 16 - TRBD1 TRBV6-6 CASSPVTGGIYNEQFF TGTGCCAGCAGCCCCGTGACAGGGGGCATCTACAATGAGCAGTTCTTC
TRBJ2-7 16 once - TRBV6-5 CASSYYRGRVIYEQYF TGTGCCAGCAGTTACTATCGCGGCAGGGTAATCTACGAGCAGTACTTC
TRBJ2-1 12 - - TRBV10-2 CASSGTAWGQFF TGCGCCAGCAGTGGGACGGCCTGGGGGCAGTTCTTC
TRBJ1-2 15 - - TRBV21-1 CASSKSREPNYGYTF TGTGCCAGCAGCAAATCGAGGGAACCTAACTATGGCTACACCTTC
TRBJ2-3 14 - TRBD2 TRBV19 CASSPREGTDTQYF TGTGCCAGTAGTCCCCGGGAGGGGACCGATACGCAGTATTTT
TRBJ2-7 14 - - TRBV21-1 CASSKARGSYEQYF TGTGCCAGCAGCAAAGCGCGGGGGAGCTACGAGCAGTACTTC
TRBJ2-6 20 - TRBD2 TRBV19 CASSPRRGLGLGTGANVLTF TGTGCCAGTAGCCCCCGAAGGGGGTTGGGACTAGGCACTGGGGCCAACGTCCTGACTTTC
TRBJ2-2 12 - - TRBV7-3 CAAQRVAGELFF TGTGCCGCCCAGAGGGTAGCCGGGGAGCTGTTTTTT
TRBJ2-3 15 - TRBD2 TRBV5-1 CASRVTSLSTDTQYF TGCGCCAGCAGGGTGACTAGCTTGAGCACAGATACGCAGTATTTT